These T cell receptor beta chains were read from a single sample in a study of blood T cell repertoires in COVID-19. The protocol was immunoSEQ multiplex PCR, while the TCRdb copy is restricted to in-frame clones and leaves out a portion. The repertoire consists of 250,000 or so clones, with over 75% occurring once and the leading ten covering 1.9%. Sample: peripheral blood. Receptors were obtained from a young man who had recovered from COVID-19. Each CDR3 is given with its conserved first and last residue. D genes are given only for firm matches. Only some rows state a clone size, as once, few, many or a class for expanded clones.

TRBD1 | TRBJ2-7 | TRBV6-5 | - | TGTGCCAGCAGAACGATAGACAGGGGGTCCGAGGCGGAGTACTTC | CASRTIDRGSEAEYF
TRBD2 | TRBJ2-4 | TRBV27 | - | TGTGCCAGCAGTCCTTGGACTAGCGGGGGCAAAAACATTCAGTACTTC | CASSPWTSGGKNIQYF
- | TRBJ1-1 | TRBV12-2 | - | TGTGCAAGTCGCTTACCACAGGGGTATGGAAACACTGAAGCTTTCTTT | CASRLPQGYGNTEAFF
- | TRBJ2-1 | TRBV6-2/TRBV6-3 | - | TGTGCCAGCAGTCGACTCCGGAGCTCCTACAATGAGCAGTTCTTC | CASSRLRSSYNEQFF
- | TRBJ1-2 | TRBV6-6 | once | TGTGCCAGCAGTTACTCTTACAGGGAATACTATGGCTACACCTTC | CASSYSYREYYGYTF
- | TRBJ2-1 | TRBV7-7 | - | TGTGCCAGCAGCTTATCAGGGATGGATGAGCAGTTCTTC | CASSLSGMDEQFF
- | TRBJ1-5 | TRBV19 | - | TGTGCCAGTAGGATCGGACAGATGAAATATAGCAATCAGCCCCAGCATTTT | CASRIGQMKYSNQPQHF
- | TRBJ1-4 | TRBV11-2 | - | TGTGCCAGCAGCTTAGGACAGGCCGGGGTAAAACTGTTTTTT | CASSLGQAGVKLFF
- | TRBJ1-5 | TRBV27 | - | TGTGCCAGCAGTCCCCAGCGAACCGATCAGCCCCAGCATTTT | CASSPQRTDQPQHF
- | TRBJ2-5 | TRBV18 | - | TGTGCCAGCTCTCGCGCAGGCGAAGAGACCCAGTACTTC | CASSRAGEETQYF
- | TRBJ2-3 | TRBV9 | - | TGTGCCAGCAGCGTTAAGGGGGGCACAGATACGCAGTATTTT | CASSVKGGTDTQYF
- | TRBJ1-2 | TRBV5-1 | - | TGCGCCAGCAGCTTGAGGGCAGGGTATGGCTACACCTTC | CASSLRAGYGYTF
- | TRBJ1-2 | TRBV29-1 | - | TGCAGCGTTGACAGGCATGGCTACACCTTC | CSVDRHGYTF
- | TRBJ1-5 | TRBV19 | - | TGTGCCACCCGGGACAACAATCAGCCCCAGCATTTT | CATRDNNQPQHF
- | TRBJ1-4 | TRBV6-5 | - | TGTGCCAGCAGTTTCCGTCTGGGGGGTTCCGAAAAACTGTTTTTT | CASSFRLGGSEKLFF
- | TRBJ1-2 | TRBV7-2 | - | TGTGCCAGCAGCTCCCCGTGGGACTCGAGGTATGACTATGGCTACACCTTC | CASSSPWDSRYDYGYTF
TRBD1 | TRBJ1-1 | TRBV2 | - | TGTGCCAGCAGTTATTACCGCCGGGACAGGGTTGTGAGTTTT | CASSYYRRDRVVSF
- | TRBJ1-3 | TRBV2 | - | TGTGCCAGCAGTAACCATCCACAGGGCGAAGGAAACACCATATATTTT | CASSNHPQGEGNTIYF
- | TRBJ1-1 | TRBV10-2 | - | TGCGCCAGCAGGACGGGATTCGCCTTGAACACTGAAGCTTTCTTT | CASRTGFALNTEAFF
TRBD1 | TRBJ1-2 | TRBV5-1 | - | TGCGCCAGCAGCTCTCCCCGGGACAGGGGCTACACCTTC | CASSSPRDRGYTF
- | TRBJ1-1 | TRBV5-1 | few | TGCGCCAGCAGCGTGACCCACAGGAGTGAAGCTTTCTTT | CASSVTHRSEAFF
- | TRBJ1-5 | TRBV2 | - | TGTGCCAGCAGTGATAGGACAGGCAATCAGCCCCAGCATTTT | CASSDRTGNQPQHF
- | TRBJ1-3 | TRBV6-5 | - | TGTGCCAGCAGTTACGGGGGGGAGTTCGGAAACACCATATATTTT | CASSYGGEFGNTIYF
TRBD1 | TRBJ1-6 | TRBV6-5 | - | TGTGCCAGCAGACGACAGGGAGATTCACCCCTCCACTTT | CASRRQGDSPLHF
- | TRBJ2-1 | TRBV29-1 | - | TGCAGCGTTGTGGCGGGGAATGAGCAGTTCTTC | CSVVAGNEQFF
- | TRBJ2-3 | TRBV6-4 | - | TGTGCCAGCAGTGAAGAGGGTGCTAGCACAGATACGCAGTATTTT | CASSEEGASTDTQYF
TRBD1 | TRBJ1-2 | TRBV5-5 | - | TGTGCCAGCAGCTGGGACAGGGGCTATGGCTACACCTTC | CASSWDRGYGYTF
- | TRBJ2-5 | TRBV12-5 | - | TGTGCTAGTGGCCAGAGCCCTAGTGCCCAGTACTTC | CASGQSPSAQYF
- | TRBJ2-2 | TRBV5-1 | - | TGCGCCAGCAGCCCGAGGGCGCGGGTTCACGGGGAGCTGTTTTTT | CASSPRARVHGELFF
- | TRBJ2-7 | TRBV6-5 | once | TGTGCTACATGGCGGGTCACCTACGAGCAGTACTTC | CATWRVTYEQYF
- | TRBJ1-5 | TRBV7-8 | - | TGTGCCAGCAGCTTAACTTCCGTACGGGATCAGCCCCAGCATTTT | CASSLTSVRDQPQHF
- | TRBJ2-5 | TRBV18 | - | TGTGCCAGCTCACCCAGTGGCGGGGGCTTTCAAGAGACCCAGTACTTC | CASSPSGGGFQETQYF
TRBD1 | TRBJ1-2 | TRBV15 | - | TGTGCCACCAGCGGCCGGGACAGGGGTGATGGCTACACCTTC | CATSGRDRGDGYTF
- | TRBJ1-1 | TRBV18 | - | TGTGCCAGCTCACCAGTAGAGGGCCTGAACACTGAAGCTTTCTTT | CASSPVEGLNTEAFF
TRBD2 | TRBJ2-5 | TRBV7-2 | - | TGTGCCAGCAGCTTAACTCTTAGCGGGGGGGCCGGGGAGACCCAGTACTTC | CASSLTLSGGAGETQYF
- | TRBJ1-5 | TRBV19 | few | TGTGCCAGTAGTCCCTTGGCGGGGGCCGATCAGCCCCAGCATTTT | CASSPLAGADQPQHF
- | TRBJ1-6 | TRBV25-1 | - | TGTGCCAGCAGTGACAGGGGCAGAAATTCACCCCTCCACTTT | CASSDRGRNSPLHF
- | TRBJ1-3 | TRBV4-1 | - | TGCGCCAGCAGCCACGACAGCGTTTCTGGAAACACCATATATTTT | CASSHDSVSGNTIYF
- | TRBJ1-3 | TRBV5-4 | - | TGTGCCAGCAGCTTGGTCCGCCAGATCCTCTCTGGAAACACCATATATTTT | CASSLVRQILSGNTIYF
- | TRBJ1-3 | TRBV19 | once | TGTGCCAGCAAGTACCGACAGCGATCCTCTGGAAACACCATATATTTT | CASKYRQRSSGNTIYF
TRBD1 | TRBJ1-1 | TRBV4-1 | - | TGCGCCAGCAGCCAAGCCCCGGGACAGCAAACTGAAGCTTTCTTT | CASSQAPGQQTEAFF
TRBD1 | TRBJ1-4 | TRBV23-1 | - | TGCGCCAGCAGTCAATCGGACAGGACTAATGAAAAACTGTTTTTT | CASSQSDRTNEKLFF
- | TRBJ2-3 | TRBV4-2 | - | TGTGCCAGCAGCCAAGAGCTAGCCTACACAGATACGCAGTATTTT | CASSQELAYTDTQYF
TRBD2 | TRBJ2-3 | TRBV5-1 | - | TGCGCCAGCATGAGCGGGGGGGCCCCAGATACGCAGTATTTT | CASMSGGAPDTQYF
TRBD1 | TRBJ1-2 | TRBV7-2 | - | TGTGCCAGCAGCGCGGACAGGGCGTACTATGGCTACACCTTC | CASSADRAYYGYTF
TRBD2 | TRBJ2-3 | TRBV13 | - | TGTGCCAGCAGCTCAAAGGGACTAGCGGGACTTGATACGCAGTATTTT | CASSSKGLAGLDTQYF